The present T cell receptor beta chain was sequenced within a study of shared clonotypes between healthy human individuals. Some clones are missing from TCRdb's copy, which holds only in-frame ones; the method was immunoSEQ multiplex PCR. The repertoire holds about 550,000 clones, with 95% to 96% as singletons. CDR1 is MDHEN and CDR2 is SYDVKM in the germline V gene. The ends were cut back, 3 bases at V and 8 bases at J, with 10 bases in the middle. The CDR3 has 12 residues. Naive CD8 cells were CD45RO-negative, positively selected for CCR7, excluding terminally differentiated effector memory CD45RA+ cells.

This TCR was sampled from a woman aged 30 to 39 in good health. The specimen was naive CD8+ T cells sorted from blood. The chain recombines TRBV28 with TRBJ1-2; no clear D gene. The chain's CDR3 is CASSLWGLGYTF. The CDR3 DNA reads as TGTGCCAGCAGTTTGTGGGGATTGGGCTACACCTTC.